This record covers a single TCR beta chain. Each of the patients experienced relapse following autologous stem cell transplantation, and their brentuximab vedotin exposure differed. The entry originates in a study of PD-1 blockade in classical Hodgkin lymphoma. The germline V gene has CDR1 SGHRS and CDR2 YFSETQ. The CDR3 extends over 12 amino acids. V was pared by 2 bases and J by 4 bases, with 5 bases between. Clones were sequenced by immunoSEQ multiplex PCR, and TCRdb holds only the in-frame ones, with some missing. This table has about 46,000 clones, around 66% appearing once. This chain uses TRBV5-1 with TRBJ2-3, with no clear D. The receptor's source is a human donor with classical Hodgkin lymphoma. The sequences come from peripheral blood mononuclear cells (PBMCs), collected at baseline. In nucleotides, the CDR3 is TGCGCCAGCAGCTTAAAGGCAGATACGCAGTATTTT. It encodes CASSLKADTQYF.